This note documents a single T cell receptor (beta chain) sequence. This specimen belongs to a study of T cells in Graves' hyperthyroidism and ophthalmopathy. V dropped 4 bases and J dropped 2 bases, with 20 bases sitting between them. CDR3 length: 18 residues. Germline CDR1 and CDR2: KGHSH and LQKENI. Amplified TCR beta CDR3 regions derived from RNA transcripts. Using the HTBI primer set, a first-round RT-PCR was run on the TCR CDR3. TCRdb ran MiXCR on the multiplex PCR reads and lists one entry per CDR3 protein. The data contain 490,000 or so distinct CDR3 sequences, around a fifth of them singletons.

The sequence came from a woman aged 70-85 years with Graves' ophthalmopathy. The sequenced sample consisted of blood. The rearrangement joins TRBV18 to TRBJ1-4; TRBD1 might be the D (6 bases). CDR3: CASSRLEQGASTNEKLFF. The CDR3 coding sequence is TGTGCCAGCTCACGTCTGGAACAGGGCGCTTCCACTAATGAAAAACTGTTTTTT.